The 24 T cell receptor beta chains listed next were all sequenced from one sample in a study of cytomegalovirus exposure and HLA in healthy donors (dated by TCRdb to about 2017). Library preparation used the immunoSEQ multiplex PCR assay. For the multiplex PCR, a mixture combining 60 forward primers for TCR Vbeta segments and 13 reverse primers for TCR Jbeta segments was used. The immuneACCESS repertoire file appears here via TCRdb, limited to in-frame rearrangements. These files lack a portion of the clones; in checked studies, under half of the deficit traces to unresolved V genes, and the cause of the others is not known. The sample has roughly 200,000 clones on record, about 77% of them singletons. About 3.1% of the sample is in the top ten clones. The sample taken for sequencing was PBMCs. The receptor set was obtained from a female donor in good health and CMV-seronegative.

Comments on this clone: At one end, the junction sequence differs from germline, possibly due to a read error. The CDR3 DNA reads TGTTCCAGCAGTCAGCCAAAACGTGGGGCAGTAGAACCCTACGAGCAGTACTTC. Its protein product is CSSSQPKRGAVEPYEQYF. This chain uses TRBV7-9 with TRBJ2-7; tentative D call: TRBD1 (5 bases). CDR3 size: 18 residues. The germline CDR1 and CDR2 sequences are SEHNR and FQNEAQ (reference sequence).

This clone was detected only once. The chain combines TRBV4-2 with TRBJ2-1, with D perhaps matching TRBD2 (5 bases). V lost 0 bases, J lost 0 bases, and 12 bases lay in between. This CDR3 spans 17 amino acids. The V gene's germline CDR1 is LGHNA and CDR2 YNFKEQ. CDR3: CASSQDRQRSSYNEQFF. In DNA, the CDR3 is TGTGCCAGCAGCCAAGATAGGCAGCGGAGCTCCTACAATGAGCAGTTCTTC.

The chain links TRBV30 to TRBJ2-1; 11 bases are a match to TRBD1. Trimming took 1 base from V and 2 from J; bases not matched to a gene: 10. Germline CDR1 and CDR2: GTSNPN and SVGIG (reference sequence). The CDR3 is made up of 18 amino acids. The CDR3 sequence: CAWSAPYGTGGPYNEQFF. The CDR3 region has the DNA TGTGCCTGGAGTGCCCCCTACGGGACAGGGGGACCCTACAATGAGCAGTTCTTC.

The chain carries TRBV7-2 and TRBJ1-2, with 10 nucleotides matching TRBD1. Trimming took 2 bases from V and 2 from J; bases not matched to a gene: 2. The CDR3 is 15 residues long. The germline V gene has CDR1 SGHTA and CDR2 FQGNSA. CDR3 region: CASSLRQGANYGYTF. CDR3 DNA: TGTGCCAGCAGCTTAAGACAGGGGGCGAACTATGGCTACACCTTC.

This sequence joins TRBV9 and TRBJ2-2; D gene uncertain. The germline V gene has CDR1 SGDLS and CDR2 YYNGEE. V dropped 0 bases and J dropped 4 bases, with 13 bases sitting between them. The CDR3 is 16 residues long. CDR3 loop: CASSVEWPHITGELFF. CDR3 bases: TGTGCCAGCAGCGTAGAATGGCCCCATATCACCGGGGAGCTGTTTTTT.

This clone was found once. The chain recombines TRBV2 with TRBJ2-3; TRBD1 matches 7 bases. CDR3 length: 15 amino acids. V was pared by 5 bases and J by 5 bases, with 10 bases of the junction left unmatched. Germline loops: CDR1 SNHLY, CDR2 FYNNEI. The CDR3 DNA sequence: TGTGCCAGCAGTTCTCAGGGGGTGATTGGAGATACGCAGTATTTT. This codes for CASSSQGVIGDTQYF. The entire variable domain, with the rest obtained from reference TRBV2 and TRBJ2-3, is as follows: EPEVTQTPSHQVTQMGQEVILRCVPISNHLYFYWYRQILGQKVEFLVSFYNNEISEKSEIFDDQFSVERPDGSNFTLKIRSTKLEDSAMYFCASSSQGVIGDTQYFGPGTRLTVL.

This chain links TRBV2 with TRBJ1-2, with 8 bases that match TRBD1. This CDR3 is 14 amino acids long. Germline V gene data show CDR1 as SNHLY and CDR2 as FYNNEI. The V gene end was trimmed by 1 base and the J gene end by 3 bases; junction bases not matched to a gene: 1. The CDR3 coding sequence is TGTGCCAGCAGTGAAGACAGGGGGGACTATGGCTACACCTTC. Its protein product is CASSEDRGDYGYTF. The variable domain in full, with the rest retrieved from reference TRBV2 and TRBJ1-2, is EPEVTQTPSHQVTQMGQEVILRCVPISNHLYFYWYRQILGQKVEFLVSFYNNEISEKSEIFDDQFSVERPDGSNFTLKIRSTKLEDSAMYFCASSEDRGDYGYTFGSGTRLTVV.

The J gene is TRBJ1-1, the V gene TRBV29-1, with D possibly being TRBD1 (5 bases). CDR1 is SQVTM, CDR2 ANQGSEA, per germline. The CDR3 is 12 residues long. V was pared by 6 bases and J by 0 bases, with 8 bases between. CDR3 DNA: TGCAGCGTGCGACAGATGAACACTGAAGCTTTCTTT. It codes for CSVRQMNTEAFF.

The rearrangement links TRBV10-1 to TRBJ2-7; 12 bases fit TRBD2. Germline lookup yields CDR1 WNHNN and CDR2 SYGVQD (reference sequence). CDR3 length: 17 amino acids. J gave up 4 bases and V 0 bases, and 7 bases lay outside the gene matches. The CDR3 region is CASSESILAGGRYEQYF. The CDR3 DNA is TGCGCCAGCAGTGAGTCGATACTAGCGGGAGGCAGGTACGAGCAGTACTTC.

CDR3 nucleotides: TGTGCCAGCAGCTCCCAGGGACACTCTGAAGCTTTCTTT. Translating gives CASSSQGHSEAFF. The chain joins TRBV7-2 to TRBJ1-1; D is possibly TRBD1 (6 bases). CDR3 length: 13 amino acids. Germline assignment: CDR1 SGHTA and CDR2 FQGNSA. V shed 4 bases and J shed 6 bases, with 12 bases lying between them. The whole variable domain, remainder taken from reference TRBV7-2 and TRBJ1-1, is GAGVSQSPSNKVTEKGKDVELRCDPISGHTALYWYRQSLGQGLEFLIYFQGNSAPDKSGLPSDRFSAERTGGSVSTLTIQRTQQEDSAVYLCASSSQGHSEAFFGQGTRLTVV.

The chain uses TRBV6-5 and TRBJ2-3, with D possibly being TRBD1 (5 bases). Between the trimmed V and J ends, which lost 2 bases and 2 bases, there was a span of 11 bases. From germline, CDR1 is MNHEY and CDR2 SVGAGI. The CDR3 spans 15 residues. The CDR3 region is CASSYTGHNTDTQYF. The CDR3 DNA sequence: TGTGCCAGCAGTTACACCGGACACAACACAGATACGCAGTATTTT.

This clone has a handful of counts. J is TRBJ1-1 and V is TRBV2, with 11 bases identical to TRBD1. Trimming at V came to 6 bases and at J to 4 bases, leaving 7 bases not matched to a gene. There are 15 residues in the CDR3. Looked up from germline, CDR1 is SNHLY and CDR2 is FYNNEI. The CDR3 DNA is TGTGCCAGCAGCGGGACAGGGGGTGTGGGCACTGAAGCTTTCTTT. It yields the protein CASSGTGGVGTEAFF.

The J gene is TRBJ1-4, the V gene TRBV5-4; D is undetermined. This CDR3 comprises 14 residues. From germline, CDR1 is SGHNT and CDR2 YYREEE (reference sequence). V was pared by 2 bases and J by 0 bases, with 5 bases between. CDR3 region: CASSFTATNEKLFF. The CDR3 DNA reads as TGTGCCAGCAGCTTCACAGCAACTAATGAAAAACTGTTTTTT.

V gene TRBV9 combines with J gene TRBJ2-2; 8 bases are a match to TRBD1. This CDR3 has 15 residues. The V segment lost 2 bases and the J segment 6 bases; nucleotides outside the gene matches: 6. The germline V gene encodes CDR1 SGDLS and CDR2 YYNGEE. The CDR3 sequence: CASSVPTGGAGELFF. The CDR3 DNA reads TGTGCCAGCAGCGTTCCTACAGGGGGAGCCGGGGAGCTGTTTTTT.

The chain combines TRBV4-2 with TRBJ2-1; 14 positions agree with TRBD2. V shed 0 bases and J 10 bases; nucleotides not matched to a gene: 14. Per germline, CDR1 LGHNA and CDR2 YNFKEQ. There are 19 residues in the CDR3. This chain's CDR3 is CASSQDAIPGLAGVREQFF. In DNA, the CDR3 is TGTGCCAGCAGCCAAGACGCGATCCCGGGACTAGCGGGAGTGAGGGAGCAGTTCTTC.

The chain joins TRBV19 to TRBJ1-5; D is possibly TRBD1 (6 bases). CDR3 length: 16 amino acids. V lost 8 bases and J lost 0, with 17 bases in between. Germline loops: CDR1 LNHDA, CDR2 SQIVND (reference sequence). In DNA form, the CDR3 reads TGTGCCAGTCGGGACACCCTAGGCGGTAGCAATCAGCCCCAGCATTTT. It yields the protein CASRDTLGGSNQPQHF.

The chain recombines TRBV6-6 with TRBJ1-1, with D maybe TRBD1 (5 bases). Trimming took 6 bases from V and 4 from J, leaving 12 bases between them. This CDR3 is built from 13 residues. Germline-derived CDR1 and CDR2 are MNHNY and SVGAGI (reference sequence). The CDR3 spells CASSRVLGTEAFF. DNA for the CDR3: TGTGCCAGCAGCAGGGTGTTGGGCACTGAAGCTTTCTTT.

V usage is TRBV7-9 and J usage is TRBJ1-1, with D perhaps matching TRBD1 (5 bases). V lost 5 bases, J lost 1 base, and 8 bases lay in between. Per germline, CDR1 SEHNR and CDR2 FQNEAQ (reference sequence). There are 13 residues in the CDR3. CDR3 sequence: CASSKRGNTEAFF. CDR3 nucleotide sequence: TGTGCCAGCAGCAAAAGGGGGAACACTGAAGCTTTCTTT. Supplemented by reference TRBV7-9 and TRBJ1-1, the full variable domain reads DTGVSQNPRHKITKRGQNVTFRCDPISEHNRLYWYRQTLGQGPEFLTYFQNEAQLEKSRLLSDRFSAERPKGSFSTLEIQRTEQGDSAMYLCASSKRGNTEAFFGQGTRLTVV.

This chain links TRBV27 with TRBJ2-7; 7 bases are shared with TRBD1. Per the germline V gene, CDR1 is MNHEY and CDR2 is SMNVEV (reference sequence). The J segment lost 6 bases and the V segment lost 3 bases, leaving 8 bases of the junction unmatched. The CDR3 is 14 residues long. CDR3 protein: CASSFRGQDAEQYF. In nucleotides, the CDR3 is TGTGCCAGCAGTTTCCGCGGACAGGATGCCGAGCAGTACTTC.

The rearrangement links TRBV7-6 to TRBJ2-7; no clear D gene. CDR3 length equals 14 residues. The V and J ends lost 0 bases and 4 bases respectively, with 10 bases between them. Germline V gene sequence: CDR1 SGHVS, CDR2 FNYEAQ. The CDR3 sequence: CASSLAVGVYEQYF. The CDR3 DNA is TGTGCCAGCAGCTTAGCGGTAGGAGTTTACGAGCAGTACTTC.

This chain joins TRBV27 and TRBJ1-4; D perhaps matches TRBD1 (6 bases). CDR1 and CDR2 from the germline V gene are MNHEY and SMNVEV (reference sequence). The CDR3 loop spans 13 amino acids. V lost 6 bases to trimming and J lost 8 bases, with 13 bases between them. The CDR3 sequence is CASRQGPLEKLFF. CDR3 DNA sequence: TGTGCCAGCAGACAGGGTCCCTTGGAAAAACTGTTTTTT.

The rearrangement uses TRBV29-1 and TRBJ1-1; D ambiguous. V was clipped by 7 bases and J by 0 bases, with 9 bases between them. This CDR3 region has 12 residues. CDR1 is SQVTM and CDR2 is ANQGSEA in the germline V gene. CDR3 DNA: TGCAGCGCCTCGCCTATGAACACTGAAGCTTTCTTT. Residues: CSASPMNTEAFF.

CDR3 in amino acids: CASSFNYRGNTEAFF. The CDR3 region has the DNA TGTGCCAGCAGCTTTAACTACAGGGGGAACACTGAAGCTTTCTTT. V and J are TRBV5-4 and TRBJ1-1; TRBD1 agrees at 7 bases. The CDR3 consists of 15 residues. Trimming took 2 bases from V and 1 from J; bases not matched to a gene: 5. CDR1 and CDR2 (germline): SGHNT, YYREEE (reference sequence).

The chain recombines TRBV11-3 with TRBJ2-6; 7 positions match TRBD1. CDR1 is SGHNT and CDR2 is YENEEA in the germline V gene. The CDR3 is 16 amino acids. Germline trimming cut 3 bases from V and 2 bases from J; bases unmatched to any gene: 4. This CDR3 is CASSFYTGAGANVLTF. The CDR3 DNA follows: TGTGCCAGCAGCTTCTACACAGGGGCTGGGGCCAACGTCCTGACTTTC.